A single sample gave rise to the 32 T cell receptor beta chains below, sequenced in a study of beta chain features in type 1 diabetes. Sequenced material consisted of expressed TCRB transcripts (all of the isolated RNA was reverse transcribed). Sequenced by immunoSEQ multiplex PCR; TCRdb stores in-frame clones only, minus some. The table records around 300,000 clones, 7.5% to 9.5% of them present only once. The sample consisted of central memory CD4+ T cells from blood. These TCRs come from a woman under 30 in good health.

This clone was seen a single time. The chain carries TRBV11-2 and TRBJ1-6; weak D call: TRBD1 (5 bases). V lost 1 base, J lost 7 bases, and 17 bases lay in between. This CDR3 spans 17 amino acids. Looked up from germline, CDR1 is SGHAT and CDR2 is FQNNGV. CDR3 loop: CASSLATAGVGNSPLHF. The CDR3 region has the DNA TGTGCCAGCAGCTTAGCCACAGCGGGGGTGGGGAATTCACCCCTCCACTTT.

This clone appeared a few times. A read error is likely here: a far larger clone is one base away. The same CDR3 is also encoded by other DNA sequences in this sample. The rearrangement uses TRBV7-2 and TRBJ1-4; D is possibly TRBD1 (6 bases). Germline CDR1 reads SGHTA; CDR2 reads FQGNSA. This CDR3 spans 17 amino acids. CDR3 in amino acids: CASSQDPRGSTNEKLFF. Written as DNA, the CDR3 is TGCGCCAGCAGCCAAGACCCCAGGGGTTCAACTAATGAAAAACTGTTTTTT.

This clone was counted a few times. The chain links TRBV7-2 to TRBJ2-5; 9 nucleotides align to TRBD1. The end of the DNA aligns better with TRBJ2-7, so the J call may be wrong. This CDR3 spans 16 amino acids. The germline V gene has CDR1 SGHTA and CDR2 FQGNSA. The CDR3 sequence is CASSPQGGQGAYEQYF. The CDR3 DNA reads as TGTGCCAGCAGCCCACAGGGGGGACAGGGTGCCTACGAGCAGTACTTC.

The rearrangement links TRBV27 to TRBJ2-6, with D uncertain. The V and J ends lost 3 bases and 0 bases respectively, with 15 bases between them. Germline-derived CDR1 and CDR2 are MNHEY and SMNVEV (reference sequence). The CDR3 sequence is 18 residues long. Here the CDR3 DNA reads TGTGCCAGCAGTTTCTATAGGGCAACGAGCTCTGGGGCCAACGTCCTGACTTTC. This gives the protein CASSFYRATSSGANVLTF. Based on the CDR3 plus reference TRBV27 and TRBJ2-6, the full variable domain is EAQVTQNPRYLITVTGKKLTVTCSQNMNHEYMSWYRQDPGLGLRQIYYSMNVEVTDKGDVPEGYKVSRKEKRNFPLILESPSPNQTSLYFCASSFYRATSSGANVLTFGAGSRLTVL.

In DNA, the CDR3 is TGTGCCAGCAGCGTAGGAGAGGGGGCGAACACTGAAGCTTTCTTT. Encoded protein: CASSVGEGANTEAFF. The chain is built from TRBV9 and TRBJ1-1, with TRBD1 matching 7 bases. Trimming cost V 0 bases and J 1 base; bases outside gene matches: 3. Germline loops: CDR1 SGDLS, CDR2 YYNGEE. The CDR3 spans 15 residues.

This chain uses TRBV9 with TRBJ1-6; 9 positions agree with TRBD1. Germline V CDR1 and CDR2: SGDLS, YYNGEE. CDR3 length: 14 amino acids. The V segment lost 4 bases and the J segment 7 bases; nucleotides outside the gene matches: 3. DNA of the CDR3: TGTGCCAGCAGCCCGGGACAGGGCAATTCACCCCTCCACTTT. This codes for CASSPGQGNSPLHF.

This clone has a handful of counts. The chain uses TRBV6-6 and TRBJ1-4; no clear D. Deletions cut 5 bases from V and 9 bases from J, with 13 bases between. CDR3 length: 13 residues. Germline CDR1 MNHNY, CDR2 SVGAGI (reference sequence). The CDR3 DNA reads as TGTGCCAGCAGTCGAACGGACGATAAAAAACTGTTTTTT. This translates into CASSRTDDKKLFF.

In this sample, this clone turned up many times. The chain couples TRBV10-3 to TRBJ1-6; D is possibly TRBD1 (6 bases). CDR1 is ENHRY and CDR2 is SYGVKD in the germline V gene. Trimming stripped 3 bases from V and 5 bases from J, with 11 bases between. The CDR3 consists of 15 residues. CDR3 nucleotide sequence: TGTGCCATCAGTGAAGGGACAAGAGATAATTCACCCCTCCACTTT. It codes for CAISEGTRDNSPLHF.

This clone is a singleton in its sample. The rearrangement uses TRBV5-4 and TRBJ2-7; D might be TRBD2 (7 bases). Trimming pared 4 bases from V and 4 bases from J, leaving 21 bases between. Germline CDR1 and CDR2: SGHNT and YYREEE (reference sequence). The CDR3 contains 16 residues. CDR3 region: CASSPGERGRTYEQYF. CDR3 DNA sequence: TGTGCCAGCAGCCCAGGGGAGCGGGGCCGGACGTACGAGCAGTACTTC.

This clone was recorded a few times. The V and J genes are TRBV30 and TRBJ1-5; perhaps TRBD1 as D (5 bases). CDR1 is GTSNPN and CDR2 is SVGIG in the germline V gene (reference sequence). This CDR3 contains 14 residues. V was trimmed by 7 bases and J by 6 bases, leaving 19 bases between them. The CDR3 sequence: CAFASGGGSQPQHF. Here the CDR3 DNA reads TGTGCCTTCGCGTCTGGGGGAGGGTCTCAGCCCCAGCATTTT.

The table lists this clone with a few counts. This chain uses TRBV7-3 with TRBJ2-7; 7 nucleotides align to TRBD1. V shed 5 bases and J 5 bases; nucleotides not matched to a gene: 6. The germline gives CDR1 SGHTA, CDR2 FQGTGA. The CDR3 consists of 13 residues. The CDR3 spells CASSEQQGNEQYV. CDR3 coding DNA: TGTGCCAGCAGCGAACAACAGGGGAACGAGCAGTACGTC.

This clone was found many times. One end of the junction varies from germline; a read error may be responsible. This rearrangement joins TRBV5-6 to TRBJ1-2, with D hard to call. The CDR3 is 11 amino acids. Germline CDR1 SGHDT, CDR2 YYEEEE. The CDR3 region is CASSRIRDLHF. The CDR3 bases are TGTGCCAGCAGCCGAATCCGGGATCTTCACTTC.

The rearrangement uses TRBV7-9 and TRBJ1-4; D is unresolved. Per germline, CDR1 SEHNR and CDR2 FQNEAQ (reference sequence). The CDR3 is 12 residues long. V gave up 4 bases and J gave up 3 bases, with 3 bases separating them. Written as DNA, the CDR3 is TGTGCCAGCAGCTGGGCTAATGAAAAACTGTTTTTT. Translation gives CASSWANEKLFF.

This clone came up a few times. The V call is TRBV7-3, the J call TRBJ2-2; D uncertain. This CDR3 is built from 14 residues. Germline CDR1 and CDR2: SGHTA and FQGTGA. V lost 5 bases to trimming and J lost 5 bases, with 12 bases between them. This chain's CDR3 is CASSPIRVTGELFF. The DNA of the CDR3 is TGTGCCAGCAGCCCGATCAGAGTTACCGGGGAGCTGTTTTTT.

The chain links TRBV9 to TRBJ2-1; 7 nucleotides agree with TRBD1. J lost 1 base, V lost 1 base, and 2 bases had no gene match. The CDR3 has 15 amino acids. The germline V gene encodes CDR1 SGDLS and CDR2 YYNGEE. The CDR3 loop reads CASSVLQGSYNEQFF. The CDR3 DNA reads as TGTGCCAGCAGCGTATTACAGGGGTCCTACAATGAGCAGTTCTTC.

This clone was detected only a few times. This sequence joins TRBV9 and TRBJ1-1; 7 nucleotides line up with TRBD1. Germline assignment: CDR1 SGDLS and CDR2 YYNGEE. CDR3 length: 16 residues. The V and J ends lost 1 base and 0 bases, in that order; junction bases with no gene match: 6. Here the CDR3 DNA reads TGTGCCAGCAGCGTAACCCCGGGACAGATGAACACTGAAGCTTTCTTT. This encodes CASSVTPGQMNTEAFF.

The sample holds a few counts of this clone. The chain joins TRBV28 to TRBJ1-2; 10 nucleotides agree with TRBD1. CDR1 and CDR2 (germline): MDHEN, SYDVKM. The CDR3 consists of 17 residues. V was clipped by 6 bases and J by 2 bases; unmatched bases: 12. CDR3 sequence (DNA): TGTGCCAGCAGGGGACAGGGGACCGGGACCCAAAACTATGGCTACACCTTC. It specifies CASRGQGTGTQNYGYTF.

This clone was seen a handful of times. The chain has TRBV18 and TRBJ2-1; 9 bases align to TRBD1. The CDR3 covers 15 residues. The V gene end was trimmed by 3 bases and the J gene end by 6 bases; junction bases not matched to a gene: 6. Looked up from germline, CDR1 is KGHSH and CDR2 is LQKENI. The CDR3 reads CASSPPGQGSNEQFF. The CDR3 nucleotides are TGTGCCAGCTCACCCCCGGGACAGGGCAGCAATGAGCAGTTCTTC.

This clone came up a few times. CDR3 in DNA: TGTGCCAGCCGACAGGGACCGAGAAATTCACCCCTCCACTTT. Amino acid sequence: CASRQGPRNSPLHF. J is TRBJ1-6 and V is TRBV6-6; 7 nucleotides agree with TRBD1. V gave up 8 bases and J gave up 7 bases; unmatched junction bases: 8. The V gene's germline CDR1 is MNHNY and CDR2 SVGAGI (reference sequence). CDR3 length equals 14 residues.

This clone was counted a few times. The chain combines TRBV5-1 with TRBJ2-1; 9 bases line up with TRBD2. This CDR3 is built from 16 residues. In germline, CDR1 is SGHRS, CDR2 YFSETQ. V was pared by 4 bases and J by 7 bases, with 12 bases of the junction left unmatched. The CDR3 here is CASSLSVAGAENEQFF. DNA for the CDR3: TGCGCCAGCAGCCTCTCCGTAGCGGGAGCGGAGAATGAGCAGTTCTTC.

The V gene is TRBV30, the J gene TRBJ2-7; tentatively, D is TRBD2 (6 bases). The V end was cut by 0 bases, the J end by 4 bases, with 16 bases between. CDR1 and CDR2 (germline): GTSNPN, SVGIG (reference sequence). The CDR3 runs 15 residues. The CDR3 here is CAWSVGLATLYEQYF. In nucleotides, the CDR3 is TGTGCCTGGAGTGTTGGTCTAGCGACGTTATACGAGCAGTACTTC.

This chain joins TRBV7-9 and TRBJ1-6; possible D gene TRBD1, 5 bases. V shed 4 bases and J shed 13 bases, with 11 bases lying between them. CDR1 and CDR2 (germline): SEHNR, FQNEAQ (reference sequence). The CDR3 runs 12 residues. The CDR3 DNA is TGTGCCAGCAGCTCCGCTGGGGGGCCCCTCCACTTT. Amino acids: CASSSAGGPLHF. Using reference TRBV7-9 and TRBJ1-6 for the parts outside the CDR3, the full variable domain is DTGVSQNPRHKITKRGQNVTFRCDPISEHNRLYWYRQTLGQGPEFLTYFQNEAQLEKSRLLSDRFSAERPKGSFSTLEIQRTEQGDSAMYLCASSSAGGPLHFGNGTRLTVT.

A single count supports this clone. The chain couples TRBV7-6 to TRBJ2-7; tentatively, D is TRBD2 (5 bases). V lost 1 base, J lost 5 bases, and 6 bases lay in between. The CDR3 runs to 12 residues. The germline V gene encodes CDR1 SGHVS and CDR2 FNYEAQ. CDR3 in amino acids: CASSLGGDEQYF. The CDR3 DNA follows: TGTGCCAGCAGCTTAGGGGGAGACGAGCAGTACTTC.

A word on this clone: At one of its ends the junction is not consistent with the germline gene, which may arise from a read error. The chain joins TRBV5-1 to TRBJ1-1; D ambiguous. The CDR3 is 14 amino acids. Germline CDR1 reads SGHRS; CDR2 reads YFSETQ. In nucleotides, the CDR3 is TGCGCCAGCAGCTGGGGAACTCAGAACGCTGAAGCTTTCTTT. It yields the protein CASSWGTQNAEAFF.

The sample holds one count of this clone. J is TRBJ2-5 and V is TRBV7-9, with 7 nucleotides matching TRBD2. The CDR3 loop spans 12 amino acids. Germline V gene sequence: CDR1 SEHNR, CDR2 FQNEAQ (reference sequence). The ends lost 3 bases at V and 7 bases at J; junction bases unmatched: 2. The CDR3 region has the DNA TGTGCCAGCAGCTTCCCGGGGGGGACCCAGTACTTC. The encoded protein is CASSFPGGTQYF.

The chain employs TRBV2 and TRBJ1-4, with D perhaps TRBD1 (5 bases). The CDR3 is made up of 14 amino acids. Between the trimmed V and J ends, which lost 5 bases and 10 bases, there was a span of 17 bases. CDR1 SNHLY and CDR2 FYNNEI come from the germline V gene. CDR3: CASSPMGEVGKLFF. In DNA, the CDR3 is TGTGCCAGCAGTCCCATGGGGGAGGTCGGAAAACTGTTTTTT.

This clone was counted ten times or more. The chain has TRBV4-2 and TRBJ2-3, with D unresolved. V shed 3 bases and J shed 1 base, with 5 bases lying between them. This CDR3 spans 13 amino acids. CDR1 is LGHNA, CDR2 YNFKEQ, per germline. CDR3 sequence reads: CASSQWGTDTQYF. DNA for the CDR3: TGTGCCAGCAGCCAGTGGGGCACAGATACGCAGTATTTT.

The chain carries TRBV7-8 and TRBJ2-5; D uncertain. The CDR3 loop spans 14 amino acids. The germline gives CDR1 SGHVS, CDR2 FQNEAQ. The ends were cut back, 1 base at V and 0 bases at J, with 6 bases in the middle. In DNA, the CDR3 is TGTGCCAGCAGCTTAGTATGGGACCAAGAGACCCAGTACTTC. Translated, it gives CASSLVWDQETQYF.

This clone was found a few times. This chain connects TRBV7-2 to TRBJ2-5; D might be TRBD1 (6 bases). The CDR3 contains 14 residues. The ends were cut back, 3 bases at V and 5 bases at J, with 13 bases in the middle. Germline V lookup: CDR1 SGHTA, CDR2 FQGNSA. The CDR3, as DNA: TGTGCCAGCAGCTTTCCGGGACACAAGGAGACCCAGTACTTC. Protein sequence: CASSFPGHKETQYF.

The chain links TRBV15 to TRBJ1-5; 7 nucleotides align to TRBD1. The CDR3 contains 16 residues. CDR1 LNHNV and CDR2 YYDKDF come from the germline V gene (reference sequence). Trimming at V came to 2 bases and at J to 1 base, leaving 5 bases not matched to a gene. The DNA for the CDR3 is TGTGCCACCAGCAGACAACGAGGGGGCAGCAATCAGCCCCAGCATTTT. Protein product: CATSRQRGGSNQPQHF. Full variable domain (remainder filled in from reference TRBV15 and TRBJ1-5): DAMVIQNPRYQVTQFGKPVTLSCSQTLNHNVMYWYQQKSSQAPKLLFHYYDKDFNNEADTPDNFQSRRPNTSFCFLDIRSPGLGDTAMYLCATSRQRGGSNQPQHFGDGTRLSIL.

The chain links TRBV14 to TRBJ2-1; D is ambiguous. This CDR3 is built from 13 residues. The V and J ends lost 1 base and 4 bases respectively, with 5 bases between them. Germline V lookup: CDR1 SGHDN, CDR2 FVKESK. The CDR3 region is CASSQVWYNEQFF. For the CDR3, the DNA is TGTGCCAGCAGCCAAGTCTGGTACAATGAGCAGTTCTTC. The full variable domain, rest sourced from reference TRBV14 and TRBJ2-1, is EAGVTQFPSHSVIEKGQTVTLRCDPISGHDNLYWYRRVMGKEIKFLLHFVKESKQDESGMPNNRFLAERTGGTYSTLKVQPAELEDSGVYFCASSQVWYNEQFFGPGTRLTVL.

This clone was observed a few times. This sequence joins TRBV2 and TRBJ1-1; tentatively, D is TRBD1 (6 bases). CDR3 length: 14 amino acids. Germline V gives CDR1 SNHLY, CDR2 FYNNEI. Trimming removed 0 bases from V and 13 bases from J, with 18 bases in between. The CDR3 is CASSEALGGVGVFF. The CDR3 DNA reads as TGTGCCAGCAGTGAAGCGTTAGGGGGAGTAGGAGTTTTCTTT. Combining the CDR3 with reference TRBV2 and TRBJ1-1 gives the whole variable domain EPEVTQTPSHQVTQMGQEVILRCVPISNHLYFYWYRQILGQKVEFLVSFYNNEISEKSEIFDDQFSVERPDGSNFTLKIRSTKLEDSAMYFCASSEALGGVGVFFGQGTRLTVV.